The 21 T cell receptor beta chains presented below share a single source sample, sequenced in a study of blood T cell repertoires in COVID-19. Generated by immunoSEQ multiplex PCR, the TCRdb table keeps only in-frame clones and is missing some. There are 70,000 to 85,000 clones in the sample; around nine tenths occur only once, and roughly a tenth lies in the top ten. The specimen was peripheral blood. The source is a human donor in a cohort sampled during active COVID-19.

The chain carries TRBV14 and TRBJ2-3, with 8 bases lining up with TRBD1. CDR3 length equals 17 residues. CDR1 and CDR2 from the germline V gene are SGHDN and FVKESK. After removal of 3 bases from V and 7 bases from J, the junction contained 15 bases not matched to a gene. The CDR3 DNA sequence: TGTGCCAGCAGCCACGCCTACAGGGGGGCCCGGAGGAATACGCAGTATTTT. This encodes CASSHAYRGARRNTQYF.

This sequence joins TRBV9 and TRBJ2-1, with 7 bases identical to TRBD2. The V gene end was trimmed by 0 bases and the J gene end by 6 bases; junction bases not matched to a gene: 9. Germline assignment: CDR1 SGDLS and CDR2 YYNGEE. The CDR3 runs 16 residues. The DNA of the CDR3 is TGTGCCAGCAGCGTAGGGGGGGAGGGCCCCTCCAATGAGCAGTTCTTC. It yields the protein CASSVGGEGPSNEQFF.

The rearrangement uses TRBV5-4 and TRBJ2-1; 11 positions match TRBD1. J gave up 6 bases and V 4 bases, and 6 bases lay outside the gene matches. Germline-derived CDR1 and CDR2 are SGHNT and YYREEE (reference sequence). The CDR3 covers 15 residues. CDR3 loop: CASSAGQGAGNEQFF. CDR3 sequence (DNA): TGTGCCAGCAGCGCAGGACAGGGGGCGGGCAATGAGCAGTTCTTC.

This clone came up a few times. This chain connects TRBV28 to TRBJ1-5, with a possible D match to TRBD1 (5 bases). The CDR3 spans 14 residues. Trimming stripped 6 bases from V and 7 bases from J, with 16 bases between. CDR1 and CDR2 from the germline V gene are MDHEN and SYDVKM. In nucleotides, the CDR3 is TGTGCCAGCAGCCCCCCGGCCCGGGGGCAGCCCCAGCATTTT. Translation gives CASSPPARGQPQHF.

The chain couples TRBV18 to TRBJ2-3; 9 bases match TRBD2. The CDR3 runs to 16 residues. CDR1 and CDR2 (germline): KGHSH, LQKENI. Germline trimming cut 3 bases from V and 4 bases from J; bases unmatched to any gene: 8. For the CDR3, the DNA is TGTGCCAGCTCACCCTTTGCGGGAGGGGTGGCAGATACGCAGTATTTT. Translation: CASSPFAGGVADTQYF. The full variable domain, rest sourced from reference TRBV18 and TRBJ2-3, is NAGVMQNPRHLVRRRGQEARLRCSPMKGHSHVYWYRQLPEEGLKFMVYLQKENIIDESGMPKERFSAEFPKEGPSILRIQQVVRGDSAAYFCASSPFAGGVADTQYFGPGTRLTVL.

This chain uses TRBV6-2 or TRBV6-3 with TRBJ2-7; the match to TRBD2 covers 9 bases. After removal of 6 bases from V and 7 bases from J, the junction contained 34 bases not matched to a gene. The CDR3 loop spans 22 amino acids. Germline assignment: CDR1 MNHEY and CDR2 SVGEGT. This chain's CDR3 is CASSRSTPSGRGGSRVLKEQYF. The CDR3, as DNA: TGTGCCAGCAGCCGTAGTACGCCTAGCGGGCGGGGGGGGTCGAGGGTACTTAAAGAGCAGTACTTC.

This clone was seen at least ten times. The chain links TRBV5-4 to TRBJ1-3; D not certain. There are 15 residues in the CDR3. V dropped 0 bases and J dropped 2 bases, with 9 bases sitting between them. Germline values: CDR1 SGHNT, CDR2 YYREEE (reference sequence). CDR3 residues: CASSLERGPGNTIYF. Here the CDR3 DNA reads TGTGCCAGCAGCTTGGAACGTGGCCCTGGAAACACCATATATTTT.

This sequence joins TRBV29-1 and TRBJ2-2; no firm D call. V lost 2 bases and J lost 5, with 9 bases in between. CDR3 length equals 13 residues. In germline, CDR1 is SQVTM, CDR2 ANQGSEA. CDR3 nucleotides: TGCAGCGTTGAATGGGCCTCGACCGGGGAGCTGTTTTTT. Translating gives CSVEWASTGELFF.

The rearrangement links TRBV7-3 to TRBJ2-7; TRBD2 might be the D (5 bases). Deletions cut 2 bases from V and 4 bases from J, with 9 bases between. The CDR3 consists of 13 residues. CDR1 and CDR2 from the germline V gene are SGHTA and FQGTGA. CDR3 coding DNA: TGTGCCAGCAGCTTATTCCGGGGATACGAGCAGTACTTC. This encodes CASSLFRGYEQYF.

The V call is TRBV4-2, the J call TRBJ2-5, with TRBD1 as a possible D gene (5 bases). V lost 0 bases to trimming and J lost 2 bases, with 10 bases between them. The CDR3 loop spans 15 amino acids. Germline CDR1 reads LGHNA; CDR2 reads YNFKEQ. CDR3 protein: CASSQESGSQETQYF. CDR3 sequence (DNA): TGTGCCAGCAGCCAAGAGTCAGGGTCGCAAGAGACCCAGTACTTC.

The rearrangement joins TRBV19 to TRBJ2-7, with 14 positions matching TRBD2. CDR1 and CDR2 (germline): LNHDA, SQIVND (reference sequence). There are 17 residues in the CDR3. With 3 bases clipped from V and 6 bases from J, the junction kept 10 bases outside the gene matches. This CDR3 is CASSILTGTSGSSEQYF. The CDR3 DNA reads as TGTGCCAGTAGTATCCTTACCGGGACTAGCGGGAGTAGCGAGCAGTACTTC.

The V and J genes are TRBV11-2 and TRBJ2-7, with D hard to call. Trimming took off 5 bases at V and 0 bases at J, with 14 bases between the two ends. Germline CDR1 and CDR2: SGHAT and FQNNGV. The CDR3 length is 15 residues. In DNA, the CDR3 is TGTGCCAGCAGCCTAGGGCCGGGTACCTCCTACGAGCAGTACTTC. Amino acids: CASSLGPGTSYEQYF.

V gene TRBV27 combines with J gene TRBJ1-1; D unresolved. Between the trimmed V and J ends, which lost 5 bases and 2 bases, there was a span of 12 bases. The CDR3 runs to 14 residues. In germline, CDR1 is MNHEY, CDR2 SMNVEV (reference sequence). The CDR3 DNA reads as TGTGCCAGCAGTCCCCCCGGAGGAAACACTGAAGCTTTCTTT. It encodes CASSPPGGNTEAFF.

The chain is built from TRBV5-4 and TRBJ2-2; 8 bases are a match to TRBD2. In germline, CDR1 is SGHNT, CDR2 YYREEE (reference sequence). CDR3 size: 14 residues. V shed 4 bases, J shed 4 bases, and the junction held 3 bases outside the gene matches. The CDR3 sequence is CASSRGGTTGELFF. As DNA, the CDR3 is TGTGCCAGCAGCCGGGGGGGTACCACCGGGGAGCTGTTTTTT.

DNA for the CDR3: TGTGCCAGTAGTATACGGGGGGACTACGAGCAGTACTTC. It encodes CASSIRGDYEQYF. J is TRBJ2-7 and V is TRBV19; 7 bases align to TRBD2. Germline V gives CDR1 LNHDA, CDR2 SQIVND (reference sequence). V was clipped by 2 bases and J by 3 bases; unmatched bases: 1. CDR3 length: 13 amino acids.

V gene TRBV7-9 combines with J gene TRBJ2-6; TRBD1 matches at 7 bases. V shed 6 bases, J shed 3 bases, and the junction held 5 bases outside the gene matches. Germline V lookup: CDR1 SEHNR, CDR2 FQNEAQ (reference sequence). This CDR3 contains 15 residues. The CDR3: CASSLTGFGANVLTF. CDR3 nucleotides: TGTGCCAGCAGTTTGACAGGGTTTGGGGCCAACGTCCTGACTTTC.

The rearrangement links TRBV5-1 to TRBJ2-3; perhaps TRBD2 as D (6 bases). Trimming cost V 0 bases and J 1 base, with 9 bases left between them. The length of the CDR3 is 15 residues. Germline V CDR1 and CDR2: SGHRS, YFSETQ. The CDR3 spells CASSLERRGTDTQYF. The CDR3 coding sequence is TGCGCCAGCAGCTTGGAACGGAGGGGCACAGATACGCAGTATTTT.

The J gene is TRBJ2-5, the V gene TRBV7-9; TRBD1 agrees at 8 bases. The length of the CDR3 is 16 residues. V dropped 4 bases and J dropped 5; count of bases not matched to a gene: 12. Germline lookup yields CDR1 SEHNR and CDR2 FQNEAQ (reference sequence). Here the CDR3 DNA reads TGTGCCAGCAGCTCCCTCGGACAGGGAGGAGGGGAGACCCAGTACTTC. Its translation is CASSSLGQGGGETQYF.

The chain joins TRBV6-2 or TRBV6-3 to TRBJ2-2; tentative D call: TRBD2 (5 bases). Germline V CDR1 and CDR2: MNHEY, SVGEGT. The CDR3 consists of 19 residues. V lost 6 bases, J lost 0 bases, and 23 bases lay in between. The CDR3 spells CASSRTLLQVRANTGELFF. CDR3 sequence (DNA): TGTGCCAGCAGCCGAACCCTCCTTCAGGTGAGGGCGAACACCGGGGAGCTGTTTTTT.

This chain connects TRBV14 to TRBJ2-1; D perhaps matches TRBD2 (6 bases). With 6 bases removed from V and 8 bases from J, the gap between germline ends came to 11 bases. Germline-derived CDR1 and CDR2 are SGHDN and FVKESK. CDR3 size: 12 residues. This CDR3 is CASRWDLDEQFF. The CDR3, as DNA: TGTGCCAGCAGGTGGGACTTGGATGAGCAGTTCTTC.

V usage is TRBV7-2 and J usage is TRBJ2-1, with D possibly matching TRBD2 (5 bases). There are 13 residues in the CDR3. The germline V gene has CDR1 SGHTA and CDR2 FQGNSA. V gave up 5 bases and J gave up 5 bases, with 10 bases separating them. As DNA, the CDR3 is TGTGCCAGCAGCGAGGGCCTTAACAATGAGCAGTTCTTC. Amino acid sequence: CASSEGLNNEQFF.